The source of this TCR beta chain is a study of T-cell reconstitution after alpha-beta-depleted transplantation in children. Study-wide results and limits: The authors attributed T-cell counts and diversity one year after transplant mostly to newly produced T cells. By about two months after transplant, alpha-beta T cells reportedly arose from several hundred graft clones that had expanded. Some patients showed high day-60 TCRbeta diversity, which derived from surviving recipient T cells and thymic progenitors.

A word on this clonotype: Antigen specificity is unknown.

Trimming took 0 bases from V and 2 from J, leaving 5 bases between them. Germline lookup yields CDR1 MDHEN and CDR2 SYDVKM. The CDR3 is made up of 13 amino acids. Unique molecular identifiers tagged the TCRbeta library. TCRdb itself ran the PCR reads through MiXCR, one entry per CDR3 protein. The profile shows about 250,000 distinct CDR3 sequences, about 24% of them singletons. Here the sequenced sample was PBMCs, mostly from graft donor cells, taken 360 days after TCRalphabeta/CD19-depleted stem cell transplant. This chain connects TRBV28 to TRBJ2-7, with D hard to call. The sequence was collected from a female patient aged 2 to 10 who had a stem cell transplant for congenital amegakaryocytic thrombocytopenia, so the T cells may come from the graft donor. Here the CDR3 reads CASSLWSAYEQYF. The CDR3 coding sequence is TGTGCCAGCAGTTTATGGTCCGCCTACGAGCAGTACTTC. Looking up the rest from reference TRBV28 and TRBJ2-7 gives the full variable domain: DVKVTQSSRYLVKRTGEKVFLECVQDMDHENMFWYRQDPGLGLRLIYFSYDVKMKEKGDIPEGYSVSREKKERFSLILESASTNQTSMYLCASSLWSAYEQYFGPGTRLTVT.